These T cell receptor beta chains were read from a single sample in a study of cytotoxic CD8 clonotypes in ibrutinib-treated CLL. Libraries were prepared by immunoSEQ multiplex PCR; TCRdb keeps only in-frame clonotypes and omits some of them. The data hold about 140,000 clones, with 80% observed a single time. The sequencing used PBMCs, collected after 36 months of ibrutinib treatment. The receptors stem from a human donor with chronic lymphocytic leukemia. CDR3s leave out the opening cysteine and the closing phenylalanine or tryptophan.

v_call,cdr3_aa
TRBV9,ASSVDRLAGGTTDTQY
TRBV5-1,ASSADIGYEQY
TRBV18,ASSSDTGTSGGRDTQY
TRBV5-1,ASSPMTETNEQF
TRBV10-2,ASSWDREAF
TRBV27,ASSLGRGLVGYT
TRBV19,ASSAQGSYNQPQH
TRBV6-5,ASRRTQGDNQPQH
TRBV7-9,ASSLLGTNLMNTEAF
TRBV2,ASIPGQPNYGYT
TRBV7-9,ASSFVRDTSSPNEKLF
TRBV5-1,ASSLEADTQY